Below are 3 T cell receptor beta chains sequenced from a single sample in a study of T cells in Graves' hyperthyroidism and ophthalmopathy. The TCR beta CDR3 regions underwent amplification using RNA transcripts as the source. First-round RT-PCR targeting the TCR CDR3 was performed with the HTBI primer set. Via MiXCR, TCRdb re-called the multiplex PCR reads, giving one row per CDR3 protein. This table has about 370,000 distinct CDR3 sequences, 13% to 15% appearing once. Material for sequencing was blood. The receptors were gathered from a woman aged 55-75 years with Graves' ophthalmopathy.

This clonotype was observed at least ten times. The V call is TRBV5-4, the J call TRBJ2-7; D is undetermined. Looked up from germline, CDR1 is SGHNT and CDR2 is YYREEE (reference sequence). The CDR3 spans 12 residues. The ends were cut back, 3 bases at V and 6 bases at J, with 10 bases in the middle. This CDR3 is CASSSGLSEQYF. In DNA form, the CDR3 reads TGTGCCAGCAGCTCAGGCCTGTCCGAGCAGTACTTC.

This chain uses TRBV20-1 with TRBJ2-1; tentative D call: TRBD2 (7 bases). Trimming shortened V by 3 bases and J by 4 bases, and 13 bases separated the two germline ends. The germline gives CDR1 DFQATT, CDR2 SNEGSKA (reference sequence). The CDR3 loop spans 14 amino acids. CDR3 protein: CSARGGAGYNEQFF. CDR3 nucleotides: TGCAGTGCTAGGGGGGGGGCGGGATACAATGAGCAGTTCTTC.

The sample holds many counts of this clonotype. The J gene is TRBJ2-5, the V gene TRBV12-3 or TRBV12-4; D call uncertain. The CDR3 length is 13 residues. V was shortened by 3 bases and J by 2 bases, with 7 bases between the two germline ends. The CDR3 DNA reads TGTGCCAGCAGTTTTTTGTTACAAGAGACCCAGTACTTC. Translating it yields CASSFLLQETQYF.